The 30 T cell receptor beta chains listed next were all sequenced from one sample in a study of T-cell memory formation after mild COVID-19. TCRdb fed the 5' RACE reads into MiXCR, producing one record per CDR3 protein. The top ten hold roughly an eighth of the sample, which has under 550,000 distinct CDR3 sequences, 15% to 20% seen once. Sequencing used PBMCs or a T cell subset sorted from them (not recorded which). Receptors originate from an adult woman who had mild COVID-19 (a few samples of this study predate the infection). Cell type and time point are not known.

This clonotype was counted between two and nine times. The gene calls are TRBV6-2 or TRBV6-3 and TRBJ1-1; D is undetermined. CDR3 length: 11 residues. Trimming removed 11 bases from V and 3 bases from J, with 10 bases in between. Germline loops: CDR1 MNHEY, CDR2 SVGEGT. CDR3 in amino acids: CASGSYTEAFF. As DNA, the CDR3 is TGTGCCTCGGGCTCCTACACTGAAGCTTTCTTT.

V and J are TRBV30 and TRBJ2-1, with 8 bases fitting TRBD2. The CDR3 is 15 residues long. Germline V gene sequence: CDR1 GTSNPN, CDR2 SVGIG (reference sequence). The ends lost 1 base at V and 0 bases at J; junction bases unmatched: 2. Here the CDR3 reads CAWSAAGASYNEQFF. CDR3 nucleotides: TGTGCCTGGAGTGCAGCGGGGGCCTCCTACAATGAGCAGTTCTTC.

The V call is TRBV7-9, the J call TRBJ2-1; the D is unclear. The germline V gene encodes CDR1 SEHNR and CDR2 FQNEAQ (reference sequence). V dropped 0 bases and J dropped 4 bases, with 13 bases sitting between them. This CDR3 spans 16 amino acids. CDR3 loop: CASSLAAVLLYNEQFF. The CDR3 coding sequence is TGTGCCAGCAGCTTAGCGGCGGTCCTTTTGTACAATGAGCAGTTCTTC.

This clonotype was counted only a few times. The CDR3 loop is CSVDGGAAGGYTF. In DNA, the CDR3 is TGCAGCGTTGACGGTGGAGCGGCCGGGGGCTACACCTTC. V and J are TRBV29-1 and TRBJ1-2; D is uncertain. CDR3 size: 13 residues. From germline, CDR1 is SQVTM and CDR2 ANQGSEA. The V and J ends lost 3 bases and 8 bases respectively, with 16 bases between them.

Here the CDR3 reads CASSSPRDPREQFF. The CDR3 DNA sequence: TGTGCCAGCAGTTCCCCCCGGGACCCTCGAGAGCAGTTCTTC. The gene calls are TRBV6-2 or TRBV6-3 and TRBJ2-1; tentatively, D is TRBD1 or TRBD2 (5 bases each). V lost 4 bases to trimming and J lost 10 bases, with 17 bases between them. This CDR3 has 14 residues. Germline V CDR1 and CDR2: MNHEY, SVGEGT.

This clonotype was counted a few times. CDR3 DNA: TGTGCCAGCAATAAGGCGGGAGTATACGAGCAGTACTTC. Translation gives CASNKAGVYEQYF. This chain uses TRBV6-5 with TRBJ2-7, with 7 bases that match TRBD2. Per the germline V gene, CDR1 is MNHEY and CDR2 is SVGAGI. Germline trimming cut 7 bases from V and 4 bases from J; bases unmatched to any gene: 7. The CDR3 is 13 amino acids.

The chain couples TRBV5-6 to TRBJ2-1; the match to TRBD1 covers 10 bases. V lost 3 bases to trimming and J lost 7 bases; unmatched junction nucleotides: 1. The CDR3 covers 13 residues. Germline loops: CDR1 SGHDT, CDR2 YYEEEE. CDR3 amino acids: CASSSDRGNEQFF. Here the CDR3 DNA reads TGTGCCAGCAGCTCGGACAGGGGGAATGAGCAGTTCTTC.

This clonotype was observed a few times. The chain employs TRBV7-8 and TRBJ2-1, with unresolved D. V dropped 0 bases and J dropped 6 bases, with 6 bases sitting between them. The CDR3 sequence is 13 residues long. Germline assignment: CDR1 SGHVS and CDR2 FQNEAQ. The DNA of the CDR3 is TGTGCCAGCAGCTTAGCACAGTCCAATGAGCAGTTCTTC. It translates to CASSLAQSNEQFF. Full variable domain (outside the CDR3, taken from reference TRBV7-8 and TRBJ2-1): GAGVSQSPRYKVAKRGQDVALRCDPISGHVSLFWYQQALGQGPEFLTYFQNEAQLDKSGLPSDRFFAERPEGSVSTLKIQRTQQEDSAVYLCASSLAQSNEQFFGPGTRLTVL.

V gene TRBV5-1 combines with J gene TRBJ2-1; no firm D call. This CDR3 is 15 amino acids long. V shed 0 bases and J shed 11 bases, with 18 bases lying between them. Germline V CDR1 and CDR2: SGHRS, YFSETQ. The CDR3 DNA sequence: TGCGCCAGCAGCTTGGTCCAACTTGCCGGTGGGAAGCAGTTCTTC. Translating gives CASSLVQLAGGKQFF.

The chain couples TRBV6-2 or TRBV6-3 to TRBJ1-2; unclear D gene. V was trimmed by 4 bases and J by 4 bases, leaving 13 bases between them. From germline, CDR1 is MNHEY and CDR2 SVGEGT. This CDR3 is 14 amino acids long. The DNA for the CDR3 is TGTGCCAGCAGTTCCCCATCCCGTGGCTATGGCTACACCTTC. Its protein product is CASSSPSRGYGYTF.

This clonotype came up once. The chain employs TRBV10-3 and TRBJ1-1; D is possibly TRBD1 (5 bases). V dropped 0 bases and J dropped 6 bases, with 11 bases sitting between them. CDR3 length: 14 residues. The germline gives CDR1 ENHRY, CDR2 SYGVKD. The CDR3 region has the DNA TGTGCCATCAGTGAGTCGGGGGTCGGGGCTGAAGCTTTCTTT. This translates into CAISESGVGAEAFF.

The chain couples TRBV5-1 to TRBJ2-3; TRBD2 agrees at 8 bases. Per germline, CDR1 SGHRS and CDR2 YFSETQ. The CDR3 sequence is 14 residues long. With 4 bases clipped from V and 4 bases from J, the junction kept 5 bases outside the gene matches. In DNA form, the CDR3 reads TGCGCCAGCAGCGCGGGAGGAGGGGCAGATACGCAGTATTTT. It translates to CASSAGGGADTQYF. Full variable domain (rest looked up from reference TRBV5-1 and TRBJ2-3): KAGVTQTPRYLIKTRGQQVTLSCSPISGHRSVSWYQQTPGQGLQFLFEYFSETQRNKGNFPGRFSGRQFSNSRSEMNVSTLELGDSALYLCASSAGGGADTQYFGPGTRLTVL.

The chain combines TRBV9 with TRBJ2-7; D gene uncertain. Looked up from germline, CDR1 is SGDLS and CDR2 is YYNGEE. This CDR3 is 14 amino acids long. Deletions cut 2 bases from V and 0 bases from J, with 9 bases between. The CDR3 spells CASSVNTYSYEQYF. DNA of the CDR3: TGTGCCAGCAGCGTCAATACGTACTCCTACGAGCAGTACTTC.

The chain links TRBV7-8 to TRBJ2-1, with 8 bases that match TRBD2. There are 16 residues in the CDR3. CDR1 is SGHVS, CDR2 FQNEAQ, per germline. V dropped 5 bases and J dropped 7; count of bases not matched to a gene: 13. CDR3 sequence reads: CASSPTRIAGNNEQFF. DNA of the CDR3: TGTGCCAGCAGCCCCACGAGGATAGCGGGAAATAATGAGCAGTTCTTC.

This clonotype appeared a few times. This chain links TRBV20-1 with TRBJ2-1; TRBD2 is a possible D gene (5 bases). The germline V gene has CDR1 DFQATT and CDR2 SNEGSKA (reference sequence). The V and J ends lost 3 bases and 5 bases respectively, with 17 bases between them. This CDR3 region has 15 residues. The CDR3 protein is CSASWLTNGNNEQFF. CDR3 nucleotides: TGCAGTGCTAGTTGGTTGACTAACGGAAACAATGAGCAGTTCTTC.

V usage is TRBV5-1 and J usage is TRBJ2-6, with TRBD1 matching 7 bases. In germline, CDR1 is SGHRS, CDR2 YFSETQ. This CDR3 is built from 16 residues. After removal of 0 bases from V and 0 bases from J, the junction contained 0 bases not matched to a gene. As DNA, the CDR3 is TGCGCCAGCAGCTTGGCAGGGGGCTCTGGGGCCAACGTCCTGACTTTC. It specifies CASSLAGGSGANVLTF. The full variable domain, with the rest looked up from reference TRBV5-1 and TRBJ2-6, is KAGVTQTPRYLIKTRGQQVTLSCSPISGHRSVSWYQQTPGQGLQFLFEYFSETQRNKGNFPGRFSGRQFSNSRSEMNVSTLELGDSALYLCASSLAGGSGANVLTFGAGSRLTVL.

This clonotype was seen a handful of times. The CDR3 here is CASSLAGLDTQYF. As DNA, the CDR3 is TGTGCCAGCAGCTTAGCCGGATTGGACACGCAGTATTTT. J is TRBJ2-3 and V is TRBV7-9; D unresolved. The CDR3 spans 13 residues. V was trimmed by 0 bases and J by 9 bases, leaving 10 bases between them. From germline, CDR1 is SEHNR and CDR2 FQNEAQ (reference sequence). The full variable domain, rest sourced from reference TRBV7-9 and TRBJ2-3, is DTGVSQNPRHKITKRGQNVTFRCDPISEHNRLYWYRQTLGQGPEFLTYFQNEAQLEKSRLLSDRFSAERPKGSFSTLEIQRTEQGDSAMYLCASSLAGLDTQYFGPGTRLTVL.

The V call is TRBV5-1, the J call TRBJ2-1, with 12 bases identical to TRBD2. The CDR3 is 17 residues long. CDR1 and CDR2 from the germline V gene are SGHRS and YFSETQ. The V and J ends lost 4 bases and 6 bases, in that order; junction bases with no gene match: 11. The CDR3 here is CASSPTPTSGRGNEQFF. The CDR3 region has the DNA TGCGCCAGCAGCCCGACCCCGACTAGCGGGAGAGGCAATGAGCAGTTCTTC.

Note on this clonotype: One junction end does not reproduce the germline sequence, and a read error may be involved. The J gene is TRBJ1-1, the V gene TRBV7-2; 9 bases map to TRBD1. The CDR3 sequence is 15 residues long. CDR1 and CDR2 (germline): SGHTA, FQGNSA. The CDR3 loop reads CASSPGTGYRTEAYF. The DNA for the CDR3 is TGTGCCAGCAGCCCCGGGACAGGGTATAGAACTGAAGCTTACTTT.

For this clonotype: A much more abundant neighbour one base away suggests this may be a read error. This rearrangement joins TRBV7-9 to TRBJ1-1, with D possibly being TRBD1 (5 bases). Per germline, CDR1 SEHNR and CDR2 FQNEAQ (reference sequence). Trimming took off 4 bases at V and 4 bases at J, with 10 bases between the two ends. This CDR3 is 13 amino acids long. This CDR3 reads CASSSYQGTEAFF. CDR3 DNA sequence: TGTGCCAGCAGCTCCTACCAGGGCACTGAAGCTTTCTTT.

This clonotype was seen only a few times. The rearrangement links TRBV21-1 to TRBJ2-3; the tabulated D call, TRBD2, remains unverified against the DNA. TRBV21-1 is given as a pseudogene. This CDR3 is 18 amino acids long. The CDR3 region has the DNA TGTGCCAGCAGCCCCGTCTGGCGGGAGGTCTCCTTTAGAAATACGCAGTATTTT. Translating it yields CASSPVWREVSFRNTQYF.

CDR3 coding DNA: TGTGCCACCAGTGATCCCTTAGCGGGGCGTGAGCAGTTCTTC. This encodes CATSDPLAGREQFF. The V call is TRBV24-1, the J call TRBJ2-1; 8 nucleotides align to TRBD2. Germline loops: CDR1 KGHDR, CDR2 SFDVKD. The CDR3 is 14 amino acids. Unmatched junction bases numbered 6, after V lost 3 bases and J lost 9 bases.

The chain carries TRBV7-9 and TRBJ1-1; D not resolved. Germline V gene data show CDR1 as SEHNR and CDR2 as FQNEAQ (reference sequence). The CDR3 is 15 amino acids. Trimming removed 3 bases from V and 0 bases from J, with 11 bases in between. CDR3 sequence: CASSFPRRLNTEAFF. CDR3 bases: TGTGCCAGCAGCTTCCCCAGGAGATTGAACACTGAAGCTTTCTTT.

This clonotype has a handful of counts. This chain joins TRBV7-3 and TRBJ2-2; the D gene is possibly TRBD1 (5 bases). V shed 0 bases and J shed 5 bases, with 19 bases lying between them. Germline V gene lookup returns CDR1 SGHTA and CDR2 FQGTGA. There are 18 residues in the CDR3. The CDR3 spells CASSLTAGNMGQTGELFF. For the CDR3, the DNA is TGTGCCAGCAGCTTAACGGCAGGGAACATGGGGCAGACCGGGGAGCTGTTTTTT.

This chain uses TRBV5-6 with TRBJ1-2; a weak D match, TRBD1 (6 bases). CDR3 length equals 15 residues. Germline lookup yields CDR1 SGHDT and CDR2 YYEEEE. Trimming removed 4 bases at V and 4 bases at J, with 17 bases between. The CDR3 region is CASSPEGGRSYGYTF. CDR3 DNA: TGTGCCAGCAGCCCCGAGGGGGGGCGTAGCTATGGCTACACCTTC.

This clonotype appeared a few times. This rearrangement joins TRBV5-1 to TRBJ2-1; D is uncertain. CDR1 and CDR2 from the germline V gene are SGHRS and YFSETQ. CDR3 length equals 11 residues. V gave up 0 bases and J gave up 10 bases, with 5 bases separating them. CDR3 sequence: CASSLEKEQFF. CDR3 in DNA: TGCGCCAGCAGCTTGGAGAAAGAGCAGTTCTTC.

This clonotype was seen a few times. This chain uses TRBV24-1 with TRBJ2-1; 9 bases map to TRBD2. V was clipped by 4 bases and J by 6 bases; unmatched bases: 6. CDR1 and CDR2 (germline): KGHDR, SFDVKD. The CDR3 has 15 amino acids. CDR3 bases: TGTGCCACCAGTGACCCGGGACTAGCCTTCAATGAGCAGTTCTTC. It codes for CATSDPGLAFNEQFF.

V usage is TRBV5-1 and J usage is TRBJ2-1, with TRBD1 matching 8 bases. CDR1 and CDR2 (germline): SGHRS, YFSETQ. V trimming: 3 bases; J trimming: 4 bases; junction bases outside the gene matches: 6. CDR3 length: 15 amino acids. The DNA for the CDR3 is TGCGCCAGCAGCTCGAGGGGACAGGAGTACAATGAGCAGTTCTTC. It specifies CASSSRGQEYNEQFF.

As DNA, the CDR3 is TGCGCCAGCAGCCCGATGGAGGGAACGGCGTTCTTC. This encodes CASSPMEGTAFF. The V gene is TRBV5-1, the J gene TRBJ2-1; TRBD2 might be the D (6 bases). Trimming pared 4 bases from V and 15 bases from J, leaving 17 bases between. The CDR3 is 12 amino acids. Germline assignment: CDR1 SGHRS and CDR2 YFSETQ. Combining the CDR3 with reference TRBV5-1 and TRBJ2-1 gives the whole variable domain KAGVTQTPRYLIKTRGQQVTLSCSPISGHRSVSWYQQTPGQGLQFLFEYFSETQRNKGNFPGRFSGRQFSNSRSEMNVSTLELGDSALYLCASSPMEGTAFFGPGTRLTVL.

This clonotype was observed a few times. The chain joins TRBV5-1 to TRBJ2-3; unclear D gene. CDR3 length equals 16 residues. Trimming took 0 bases from V and 0 from J, leaving 11 bases between them. Germline CDR1 SGHRS, CDR2 YFSETQ. The CDR3, as DNA: TGCGCCAGCAGCTTGGACATGGGGATTAGCACAGATACGCAGTATTTT. Protein sequence: CASSLDMGISTDTQYF.